These 25 T cell receptor beta chains were sequenced from one sample in a study of identical twins. TCRdb re-called the 5' RACE reads with MiXCR, one entry per CDR3 protein. The table includes some 790,000 distinct CDR3 sequences, about 20% detected once. This same sample was also part of a study on T cells expressing NK-cell markers.

Sequencing used PBMCs. Receptor source: a woman aged 18 to 35 in good health.

This clonotype has only a few counts. As DNA, the CDR3 is TGTGCCAGCAGCTTCATTTCGGGACTAGCGGGGCTCGACTCCTACGAGCAGTACTTC. It specifies CASSFISGLAGLDSYEQYF. The chain combines TRBV7-6 with TRBJ2-7; 13 positions match TRBD2. J gave up 0 bases and V 3 bases, and 11 bases lay outside the gene matches. Germline V lookup: CDR1 SGHVS, CDR2 FNYEAQ. The CDR3 covers 19 residues.

The chain combines TRBV27 with TRBJ1-5; the D gene is possibly TRBD1 (6 bases). The V end was cut by 9 bases, the J end by 8 bases, with 14 bases between. The CDR3 has 12 residues. Germline V gene data show CDR1 as MNHEY and CDR2 as SMNVEV (reference sequence). The CDR3 DNA sequence: TGTGCCAGTCGCGGGGGCGTGGAGCCCCAGCATTTT. It translates to CASRGGVEPQHF.

Only a few counts were recorded for this clonotype. V gene TRBV5-6 combines with J gene TRBJ2-1, with a weak D call TRBD1 (7 bases). Germline V gene data show CDR1 as SGHDT and CDR2 as YYEEEE. V lost 6 bases and J lost 3, with 13 bases in between. This CDR3 is 14 amino acids long. CDR3 DNA: TGTGCCAGCAACGGAGGGGGCCGCTACAATGAGCAGTTCTTC. Translation gives CASNGGGRYNEQFF.

This clonotype was seen only a few times. This rearrangement joins TRBV28 to TRBJ2-1; 7 nucleotides line up with TRBD1. The V gene's germline CDR1 is MDHEN and CDR2 SYDVKM. The CDR3 length is 15 residues. Trimming took 5 bases from V and 3 from J; bases not matched to a gene: 7. This CDR3 reads CASSPRAGGYNEQFF. The CDR3 DNA reads TGTGCCAGCAGTCCCCGAGCAGGGGGCTACAATGAGCAGTTCTTC.

This clonotype was detected only a few times. This sequence joins TRBV7-8 and TRBJ1-2, with D unclear. Trimming took off 6 bases at V and 0 bases at J, with 14 bases between the two ends. This CDR3 spans 15 amino acids. Germline V gene data show CDR1 as SGHVS and CDR2 as FQNEAQ. The CDR3 region is CASRPAGRANYGYTF. CDR3 sequence (DNA): TGTGCCAGCAGACCAGCCGGCCGCGCTAACTATGGCTACACCTTC.

The gene calls are TRBV7-8 and TRBJ1-1, with 8 bases matching TRBD1. V was pared by 3 bases and J by 3 bases, with 3 bases of the junction left unmatched. Germline values: CDR1 SGHVS, CDR2 FQNEAQ. CDR3 length equals 14 residues. In nucleotides, the CDR3 is TGTGCCAGCAGCTTTCAGGGGGCCTACACTGAAGCTTTCTTT. Its translation: CASSFQGAYTEAFF.

This clonotype was detected only a few times. CDR3 in amino acids: CASSARTGVQPQHF. The CDR3 coding sequence is TGTGCCAGCAGTGCCCGGACAGGGGTGCAGCCCCAGCATTTT. The gene calls are TRBV12-3 or TRBV12-4 and TRBJ1-5; 9 nucleotides line up with TRBD1. Trimming at V came to 5 bases and at J to 7 bases, leaving 6 bases not matched to a gene. The CDR3 totals 14 residues.

To note about this clonotype: A read error may be the cause here, since a much bigger clone is one base away. The V and J genes are TRBV29-1 and TRBJ2-7; D is possibly TRBD1 (6 bases). The CDR3 has 12 amino acids. Trimming stripped 4 bases from V and 3 bases from J, with 10 bases between. Germline V gene sequence: CDR1 SQVTM, CDR2 ANQGSEA. The CDR3 protein is CSVVRGFYEQYF. Written as DNA, the CDR3 is TGCAGCGTTGTTAGGGGGTTCTACGAGCAGTACTTC.

The chain joins TRBV7-9 to TRBJ1-1; no clear D gene. Looked up from germline, CDR1 is SEHNR and CDR2 is FQNEAQ (reference sequence). The CDR3 is 9 amino acids. Trimming stripped 7 bases from V and 8 bases from J, with 5 bases between. The DNA for the CDR3 is TGTGCCAGCACCATAGAAGCTTTCTTT. Its translation: CASTIEAFF. Using reference TRBV7-9 and TRBJ1-1 for the parts outside the CDR3, the full variable domain is DTGVSQNPRHKITKRGQNVTFRCDPISEHNRLYWYRQTLGQGPEFLTYFQNEAQLEKSRLLSDRFSAERPKGSFSTLEIQRTEQGDSAMYLCASTIEAFFGQGTRLTVV.

The chain is built from TRBV21-1 and TRBJ2-3; TRBD1, the table's D call, lacks a check against the DNA. TRBV21-1 is recorded as a pseudogene. The CDR3 is made up of 16 amino acids. CDR3 nucleotide sequence: TGTGCCAGCAGCAAGACAGGGAACGGCCGGACAGATACGCAGTATTTT. As protein: CASSKTGNGRTDTQYF.

The rearrangement links TRBV5-1 to TRBJ2-1; 10 bases are shared with TRBD1. This CDR3 comprises 13 residues. Trimming took 5 bases from V and 10 from J; bases not matched to a gene: 6. Germline V gives CDR1 SGHRS, CDR2 YFSETQ. The CDR3 spells CASSRGQGREQFF. The CDR3 coding sequence is TGCGCCAGCAGTAGGGGACAGGGGCGGGAGCAGTTCTTC.

This clonotype qualifies as medium-sized. This chain joins TRBV27 and TRBJ2-7; weak D call: TRBD1 (6 bases). This CDR3 contains 13 residues. Trimming removed 7 bases from V and 0 bases from J, with 10 bases in between. Germline lookup yields CDR1 MNHEY and CDR2 SMNVEV (reference sequence). The CDR3 sequence: CASKTGSSYEQYF. The DNA for the CDR3 is TGTGCCAGCAAAACAGGGAGCTCCTACGAGCAGTACTTC.

At least ten counts were recorded for this clonotype. This rearrangement joins TRBV19 to TRBJ2-1, with no clear D. CDR3 length equals 15 residues. Germline V gene lookup returns CDR1 LNHDA and CDR2 SQIVND (reference sequence). V gave up 6 bases and J gave up 4 bases, with 16 bases separating them. This CDR3 reads CASSSLGRQYNEQFF. CDR3 nucleotide sequence: TGTGCCAGTAGCTCCTTAGGAAGGCAATACAATGAGCAGTTCTTC.

A few counts support this clonotype. This chain uses TRBV20-1 with TRBJ2-2; D is uncertain. Trimming pared 6 bases from V and 1 base from J, leaving 18 bases between. Per the germline V gene, CDR1 is DFQATT and CDR2 is SNEGSKA (reference sequence). This CDR3 is 16 amino acids long. DNA for the CDR3: TGCAGTGCAGGACCTCCTACCGGGCAGAACACCGGGGAGCTGTTTTTT. This sequence encodes CSAGPPTGQNTGELFF.

The J gene is TRBJ2-5, the V gene TRBV5-1, with D hard to call. The CDR3 consists of 14 residues. CDR1 is SGHRS, CDR2 YFSETQ, per germline. V was shortened by 5 bases and J by 4 bases, with 15 bases between the two germline ends. The CDR3 region has the DNA TGCGCCAGCAGTCATGGTGGGTGGGGAGAGACCCAGTACTTC. Translated: CASSHGGWGETQYF. Complete variable domain (other parts from reference TRBV5-1 and TRBJ2-5): KAGVTQTPRYLIKTRGQQVTLSCSPISGHRSVSWYQQTPGQGLQFLFEYFSETQRNKGNFPGRFSGRQFSNSRSEMNVSTLELGDSALYLCASSHGGWGETQYFGPGTRLLVL.

The CDR3 nucleotides are TGCAGCGTCAAGGTGGCTAGCGGGAGCTCCTACAATGAGCAGTTCTTC. It is translated as CSVKVASGSSYNEQFF. The genes are TRBV29-1 and TRBJ2-1, with 10 bases identical to TRBD2. V was pared by 6 bases and J by 0 bases, with 8 bases of the junction left unmatched. The CDR3 has 16 residues. Looked up from germline, CDR1 is SQVTM and CDR2 is ANQGSEA.

This clonotype was counted a few times. The chain has TRBV12-3 or TRBV12-4 and TRBJ1-4, with 8 bases aligning to TRBD1. The CDR3 totals 15 residues. The trim removed 1 base at V and 7 bases at J, leaving 5 bases unmatched. The CDR3 sequence is CASSLEGRGPEKLFF. The CDR3 DNA follows: TGTGCCAGCAGTTTAGAAGGCAGGGGGCCTGAAAAACTGTTTTTT.

This sequence joins TRBV6-1 and TRBJ2-3; 8 nucleotides line up with TRBD2. The CDR3 consists of 13 residues. Germline CDR1 reads MNHNS; CDR2 reads SASEGT. Written as DNA, the CDR3 is TGTGCGTCGCAGGGCGGGGGGACAGATACGCAGTATTTT. It is translated as CASQGGGTDTQYF.

This clonotype was detected only a few times. This chain uses TRBV10-3 with TRBJ2-2; D gene unclear. Germline lookup yields CDR1 ENHRY and CDR2 SYGVKD. Trimming took off 0 bases at V and 7 bases at J, with 3 bases between the two ends. The CDR3 totals 12 residues. The CDR3 region is CAISESVGELFF. Written as DNA, the CDR3 is TGTGCCATCAGTGAGTCTGTCGGGGAGCTGTTTTTT.

At least ten counts were recorded for this clonotype. The chain employs TRBV29-1 and TRBJ2-3; D gene uncertain. The ends were cut back, 0 bases at V and 5 bases at J, with 9 bases in the middle. The length of the CDR3 is 13 residues. In germline, CDR1 is SQVTM, CDR2 ANQGSEA. This CDR3 reads CSVEDYAEDTQYF. The DNA of the CDR3 is TGCAGCGTTGAAGATTATGCGGAAGATACGCAGTATTTT.

The chain is built from TRBV10-3 and TRBJ1-1, with TRBD1 matching over 10 bases. The CDR3 contains 13 residues. The V gene's germline CDR1 is ENHRY and CDR2 SYGVKD. V dropped 11 bases and J dropped 1; count of bases not matched to a gene: 4. The CDR3 region has the DNA TGTGCCTTCGGACAGGGGGGGAACACTGAAGCTTTCTTT. Amino acids: CAFGQGGNTEAFF.

The V gene is TRBV5-1, the J gene TRBJ2-1; unclear D gene. Trimming took off 2 bases at V and 10 bases at J, with 13 bases between the two ends. Per germline, CDR1 SGHRS and CDR2 YFSETQ. The CDR3 loop spans 13 amino acids. The CDR3: CASSFRASTEQFF. The DNA of the CDR3 is TGCGCCAGCAGCTTCCGGGCCTCAACGGAGCAGTTCTTC.

The V and J genes are TRBV2 and TRBJ2-5; D could derive from TRBD1 or TRBD2 (5 bases each). Germline values: CDR1 SNHLY, CDR2 FYNNEI. The V end was cut by 6 bases, the J end by 6 bases, with 5 bases between. There are 10 residues in the CDR3. CDR3 coding DNA: TGTGCCAGCAGGGGACAGACCCAGTACTTC. Protein sequence: CASRGQTQYF. Filled out from reference TRBV2 and TRBJ2-5, the complete variable domain reads EPEVTQTPSHQVTQMGQEVILRCVPISNHLYFYWYRQILGQKVEFLVSFYNNEISEKSEIFDDQFSVERPDGSNFTLKIRSTKLEDSAMYFCASRGQTQYFGPGTRLLVL.

The chain uses TRBV20-1 and TRBJ2-1; D possibly corresponds to TRBD1 (6 bases). V was shortened by 0 bases and J by 4 bases, with 25 bases between the two germline ends. CDR3 size: 19 residues. Germline CDR1 is DFQATT and CDR2 is SNEGSKA (reference sequence). CDR3 in amino acids: CSARDLNPPAYRVYNEQFF. The CDR3 DNA is TGCAGTGCTAGAGATCTAAACCCCCCCGCCTACAGGGTATACAATGAGCAGTTCTTC.

This chain connects TRBV6-2 or TRBV6-3 to TRBJ2-1; D is ambiguous. The CDR3 sequence is 13 residues long. V was pared by 11 bases and J by 9 bases, with 20 bases between. Germline V gives CDR1 MNHEY, CDR2 SVGEGT. CDR3 coding DNA: TGTGCCGCCATGAAAAGCCGCGATACTGAGCAGTTCTTC. Protein: CAAMKSRDTEQFF.